The 31 T cell receptor beta chains in this list originate from one sample, sequenced in a study of control samples from healthy donors and cancer patients. Profiled with immunoSEQ multiplex PCR; TCRdb holds only in-frame clones, not every one. Of 20,000 to 25,000 clones in the sample, around four fifths were seen once. Material for sequencing was PBMCs. Receptor source: a man between 60 and 75 years old with colorectal cancer.

This chain joins TRBV24-1 and TRBJ1-2; TRBD1 matches 12 bases. The CDR3 consists of 17 residues. Germline V lookup: CDR1 KGHDR, CDR2 SFDVKD. V was pared by 4 bases and J by 6 bases, with 11 bases of the junction left unmatched. The CDR3 here is CATSESGTGGAVNGYTF. CDR3 nucleotides: TGTGCCACCAGTGAGTCCGGGACAGGGGGCGCGGTCAATGGCTACACCTTC.

The chain recombines TRBV6-4 with TRBJ1-1, with 9 bases matching TRBD1. The CDR3 has 14 amino acids. CDR1 is MRHNA and CDR2 is SNTAGT in the germline V gene. V gave up 5 bases and J gave up 1 base; unmatched junction bases: 2. The CDR3 coding sequence is TGTGCCAGCAGTCCGGGACAGGGGAACACTGAAGCTTTCTTT. It yields the protein CASSPGQGNTEAFF.

The V and J genes are TRBV29-1 and TRBJ2-7; TRBD1 matches 9 bases. The CDR3 loop spans 11 amino acids. Trimming took 7 bases from V and 6 from J; bases not matched to a gene: 4. Per the germline V gene, CDR1 is SQVTM and CDR2 is ANQGSEA. The CDR3 reads CSAEDRGEQYV. In DNA, the CDR3 is TGCAGCGCGGAGGACAGGGGCGAGCAGTACGTC.

The chain is built from TRBV3-1 (or the pseudogene TRBV3-2) and TRBJ2-3, with a weak D call TRBD1 (5 bases). CDR1 is LGHDT and CDR2 is YNNKEL in the germline V gene (reference sequence). This CDR3 comprises 16 residues. V was pared by 3 bases and J by 3 bases, with 16 bases between. Written as DNA, the CDR3 is TGTGCCAGCAGCCATTTGTCCCAACCAGGGACAGATACGCAGTATTTT. Its protein is CASSHLSQPGTDTQYF.

The rearrangement links TRBV7-9 to TRBJ1-5, with TRBD1 identical over 9 bases. This CDR3 is 16 amino acids long. The germline CDR1 and CDR2 sequences are SEHNR and FQNEAQ (reference sequence). Trimming at V came to 3 bases and at J to 5 bases, leaving 8 bases not matched to a gene. The CDR3 protein is CASSFVTGGQDQPQHF. The CDR3 DNA follows: TGTGCCAGCAGCTTCGTTACAGGGGGCCAGGATCAGCCCCAGCATTTT.

J is TRBJ2-3 and V is TRBV4-3; either TRBD1 or TRBD2 may supply D (6 bases each). The CDR3 spans 13 residues. V shed 6 bases and J shed 5 bases, with 12 bases lying between them. The germline CDR1 and CDR2 sequences are LGHNA and YSLEER. Here the CDR3 DNA reads TGCGCCAGCAGTGGGGGGCCGGGAGATACGCAGTATTTT. Translation: CASSGGPGDTQYF.

The chain recombines TRBV6-5 with TRBJ1-4, with TRBD1 matching 9 bases. Trimming took 5 bases from V and 8 from J; bases not matched to a gene: 6. The CDR3 totals 14 residues. Germline V lookup: CDR1 MNHEY, CDR2 SVGAGI. This CDR3 is CASSQRGTGEKLFF. The DNA for the CDR3 is TGTGCCAGCAGTCAGAGGGGGACAGGGGAAAAACTGTTTTTT.

With respect to this clone: The sample contains more than one DNA sequence encoding this CDR3. This chain links TRBV5-1 with TRBJ1-1; D is uncertain. Germline CDR1 and CDR2: SGHRS and YFSETQ. V lost 1 base and J 1 base, leaving 5 bases between the germline ends. This CDR3 contains 13 residues. The CDR3 region has the DNA TGCGCCAGCAGCTTGAGGGCGAACACTGAAGCTTTCTTT. Its protein product is CASSLRANTEAFF.

This clone has a handful of counts. The rearrangement uses TRBV27 and TRBJ1-2, with D unclear. V was pared by 5 bases and J by 6 bases, with 16 bases between. CDR3 length equals 14 residues. CDR1 MNHEY and CDR2 SMNVEV come from the germline V gene (reference sequence). CDR3 sequence (DNA): TGTGCCAGCAGTGAGGTAGCAGGAAGGGATGGCTACACCTTC. Translated: CASSEVAGRDGYTF.

The V and J genes are TRBV5-1 and TRBJ1-4, with D perhaps matching TRBD1 (6 bases). V lost 2 bases and J lost 4, with 9 bases in between. The CDR3 sequence is 14 residues long. Per germline, CDR1 SGHRS and CDR2 YFSETQ. The CDR3 protein is CASSFQGFNEKLFF. CDR3 DNA sequence: TGCGCCAGCAGCTTCCAGGGGTTTAATGAAAAACTGTTTTTT.

This chain connects TRBV15 to TRBJ1-1, with D unclear. Germline V lookup: CDR1 LNHNV, CDR2 YYDKDF (reference sequence). Trimming removed 4 bases from V and 0 bases from J, with 3 bases in between. The CDR3 has 12 amino acids. CDR3 sequence: CATSNLNTEAFF. The CDR3 nucleotides are TGTGCCACCAGCAATCTGAACACTGAAGCTTTCTTT.

This clone is medium-sized. One base away lies a much larger clone, so this may be a sequencing read error. This sample includes further DNA sequences coding for the same CDR3. The chain recombines TRBV5-4 with TRBJ2-3; 8 bases agree with TRBD2. V trimming: 0 bases; J trimming: 2 bases; junction bases outside the gene matches: 5. Looked up from germline, CDR1 is SGHNT and CDR2 is YYREEE (reference sequence). This CDR3 has 16 residues. The CDR3 reads CASSLGAGGPTDTQYF. As DNA, the CDR3 is TGTGCCAGCAGCTTGGGGGCGGGGGGACCCACAGATACGCAGTATTTT.

In this sample, this clone turned up a few times. The chain is built from TRBV4-3 and TRBJ1-1; 9 bases line up with TRBD1. The CDR3 runs 15 residues. Germline trimming cut 3 bases from V and 4 bases from J; bases unmatched to any gene: 6. Germline-derived CDR1 and CDR2 are LGHNA and YSLEER. CDR3 sequence: CASSQDRGRSTEAFF. CDR3 nucleotides: TGCGCCAGCAGCCAGGACAGGGGTCGGAGCACTGAAGCTTTCTTT.

The genes are TRBV12-3 or TRBV12-4 and TRBJ1-2, with a possible D match to TRBD1 (6 bases). Trimming left V 6 bases short and J 6 bases short, with 14 bases between. The CDR3 is 13 residues long. CDR3 sequence: CASSSQGIDGYTF. The CDR3 nucleotides are TGTGCCAGCAGCTCACAGGGCATTGATGGCTACACCTTC.

The V gene is TRBV5-1, the J gene TRBJ2-1; TRBD1 matches 7 bases. CDR1 is SGHRS, CDR2 YFSETQ, per germline. The CDR3 is 16 amino acids. V shed 4 bases and J 7 bases; nucleotides not matched to a gene: 14. The CDR3 bases are TGCGCCAGCAGCCCATCGTCAGGGGGATACATGAATGAGCAGTTCTTC. Protein: CASSPSSGGYMNEQFF.

The chain couples TRBV6-5 to TRBJ1-2; possibly TRBD1 for D (6 bases). Germline CDR1 is MNHEY and CDR2 is SVGAGI. Trimming stripped 4 bases from V and 4 bases from J, with 13 bases between. The CDR3 length is 14 residues. In DNA, the CDR3 is TGTGCCAGCAGTTCACAGGGAAATCCCTATGGCTACACCTTC. This encodes CASSSQGNPYGYTF.

This rearrangement joins TRBV6-5 to TRBJ1-1; D not certain. The germline gives CDR1 MNHEY, CDR2 SVGAGI. The CDR3 consists of 11 residues. The germline V and J ends were trimmed by 7 bases and 7 bases, with 10 bases remaining between them. The CDR3 loop is CASTRYGEAFF. The CDR3 region has the DNA TGTGCCAGCACCCGATACGGTGAAGCTTTCTTT.

The chain employs TRBV10-3 and TRBJ2-3; D may correspond to TRBD1 or TRBD2 (5 bases each). The length of the CDR3 is 15 residues. Trimming pared 8 bases from V and 2 bases from J, leaving 17 bases between. Germline V gene lookup returns CDR1 ENHRY and CDR2 SYGVKD. The CDR3 DNA sequence: TGTGCCATCGGCGGTGGGGGTTCTTACACAGATACGCAGTATTTT. Translation gives CAIGGGGSYTDTQYF.

This chain links TRBV14 with TRBJ1-2; D is unresolved. CDR1 SGHDN and CDR2 FVKESK come from the germline V gene. Trimming took off 0 bases at V and 0 bases at J, with 11 bases between the two ends. This CDR3 contains 16 residues. The CDR3: CASSQDSAAANYGYTF. The CDR3 DNA reads as TGTGCCAGCAGCCAAGATTCGGCAGCAGCTAACTATGGCTACACCTTC. The whole variable domain, remainder taken from reference TRBV14 and TRBJ1-2, is EAGVTQFPSHSVIEKGQTVTLRCDPISGHDNLYWYRRVMGKEIKFLLHFVKESKQDESGMPNNRFLAERTGGTYSTLKVQPAELEDSGVYFCASSQDSAAANYGYTFGSGTRLTVV.

The count of this clone is one. J is TRBJ1-1 and V is TRBV30, with a tentative D call TRBD1 (6 bases). CDR1 is GTSNPN and CDR2 is SVGIG in the germline V gene (reference sequence). There are 13 residues in the CDR3. V lost 2 bases, J lost 6 bases, and 13 bases lay in between. CDR3 in amino acids: CAWSLMTGSEAFF. CDR3 DNA: TGTGCCTGGAGTCTAATGACAGGCTCTGAAGCTTTCTTT. The variable domain in full, completed from reference TRBV30 and TRBJ1-1, reads SQTIHQWPATLVQPVGSPLSLECTVEGTSNPNLYWYRQAAGRGLQLLFYSVGIGQISSEVPQNLSASRPQDRQFILSSKKLLLSDSGFYLCAWSLMTGSEAFFGQGTRLTVV.

V gene TRBV6-5 combines with J gene TRBJ1-1; D gene ambiguous. V lost 2 bases, J lost 1 base, and 5 bases lay in between. CDR1 is MNHEY, CDR2 SVGAGI, per germline. The CDR3 is 13 residues long. CDR3 sequence: CASSYGKNTEAFF. Written as DNA, the CDR3 is TGTGCCAGCAGTTACGGCAAGAACACTGAAGCTTTCTTT.

The chain joins TRBV5-5 to TRBJ2-2; D possibly uses TRBD1 or TRBD2 (5 bases each). CDR1 and CDR2 from the germline V gene are SGHKS and YYEKEE (reference sequence). V lost 4 bases and J lost 2, with 15 bases in between. The CDR3 spans 16 residues. The CDR3 coding sequence is TGTGCCAGCAGCCATGGGACCGGGGCCAACACCGGGGAGCTGTTTTTT. It encodes CASSHGTGANTGELFF.

The rearrangement uses TRBV12-5 and TRBJ1-5; the D is unclear. Germline V lookup: CDR1 LGHNT, CDR2 FRNRAP. The V and J ends lost 3 bases and 11 bases respectively, with 8 bases between them. The CDR3 consists of 11 residues. In DNA form, the CDR3 reads TGTGCTAGTGGTTTTGGGCGGACCCAGCATTTT. Its protein product is CASGFGRTQHF.

The V call is TRBV6-5, the J call TRBJ1-3; D not certain. Per the germline V gene, CDR1 is MNHEY and CDR2 is SVGAGI. V shed 4 bases and J shed 4 bases, with 14 bases lying between them. The CDR3 has 15 residues. Here the CDR3 DNA reads TGTGCCAGCAGTTCCCGAGAGCCTCGGGGAAACACCATATATTTT. Amino acid sequence: CASSSREPRGNTIYF.

The V and J genes are TRBV15 and TRBJ1-4; TRBD1 matches 10 bases. Germline lookup yields CDR1 LNHNV and CDR2 YYDKDF (reference sequence). V lost 1 base, J lost 5 bases, and 1 base stayed unmatched. CDR3 length: 15 amino acids. CDR3 coding DNA: TGTGCCACCAGCAGAGGGGGACAGGGGAATGAAAAACTGTTTTTT. Translated, it gives CATSRGGQGNEKLFF.

The chain's CDR3 is CAISGPGQGAYEQYF. In DNA, the CDR3 is TGTGCCATCAGTGGGCCGGGACAGGGAGCCTACGAGCAGTACTTC. The V and J genes are TRBV10-3 and TRBJ2-7; 9 positions agree with TRBD1. The V segment lost 4 bases and the J segment 2 bases; nucleotides outside the gene matches: 6. Germline CDR1 is ENHRY and CDR2 is SYGVKD. The CDR3 runs to 15 residues.

CDR3 coding DNA: TGTGCCAGCCGGCCCCAGGGACTACTCGGGGATGAGCAGTTCTTC. It codes for CASRPQGLLGDEQFF. This chain connects TRBV2 to TRBJ2-1, with 7 bases that match TRBD2. V lost 8 bases to trimming and J lost 8 bases; unmatched junction nucleotides: 15. CDR1 is SNHLY and CDR2 is FYNNEI in the germline V gene. CDR3 length equals 15 residues.

This chain uses TRBV4-3 with TRBJ1-5, with D possibly matching TRBD1 (6 bases). Looked up from germline, CDR1 is LGHNA and CDR2 is YSLEER. Trimming took off 0 bases at V and 7 bases at J, with 16 bases between the two ends. The CDR3 totals 16 residues. Written as DNA, the CDR3 is TGCGCCAGCAGCCAAGAAGAGTGGGGGGGCAGACAGCCCCAGCATTTT. Amino acid sequence: CASSQEEWGGRQPQHF.

The chain uses TRBV5-1 and TRBJ1-5; D ambiguous. The germline gives CDR1 SGHRS, CDR2 YFSETQ. This CDR3 region has 13 residues. Trimming stripped 4 bases from V and 0 bases from J, with 5 bases between. DNA of the CDR3: TGCGCCAGCAGCCTTGATAGCAATCAGCCCCAGCATTTT. As protein: CASSLDSNQPQHF.

The V and J genes are TRBV27 and TRBJ2-7, with 9 bases aligning to TRBD1. This CDR3 region has 15 residues. Germline V gene sequence: CDR1 MNHEY, CDR2 SMNVEV (reference sequence). J lost 5 bases, V lost 5 bases, and 10 bases had no gene match. The CDR3 is CASSPITGGKDEQYV. DNA for the CDR3: TGTGCCAGCAGTCCCATCACAGGGGGCAAAGACGAGCAGTACGTC.

In its sample, this clone was seen a few times. CDR3 DNA: TGTGCCTGGAGCCTGGGACAGGGAGTAAAGTCAGGGGCCAACGTCCTGACTTTC. Its protein product is CAWSLGQGVKSGANVLTF. J is TRBJ2-6 and V is TRBV30, with 9 bases matching TRBD1. The CDR3 covers 18 residues. With V trimmed by 3 bases and J by 4 bases, 13 bases remained unmatched. The germline gives CDR1 GTSNPN, CDR2 SVGIG (reference sequence).